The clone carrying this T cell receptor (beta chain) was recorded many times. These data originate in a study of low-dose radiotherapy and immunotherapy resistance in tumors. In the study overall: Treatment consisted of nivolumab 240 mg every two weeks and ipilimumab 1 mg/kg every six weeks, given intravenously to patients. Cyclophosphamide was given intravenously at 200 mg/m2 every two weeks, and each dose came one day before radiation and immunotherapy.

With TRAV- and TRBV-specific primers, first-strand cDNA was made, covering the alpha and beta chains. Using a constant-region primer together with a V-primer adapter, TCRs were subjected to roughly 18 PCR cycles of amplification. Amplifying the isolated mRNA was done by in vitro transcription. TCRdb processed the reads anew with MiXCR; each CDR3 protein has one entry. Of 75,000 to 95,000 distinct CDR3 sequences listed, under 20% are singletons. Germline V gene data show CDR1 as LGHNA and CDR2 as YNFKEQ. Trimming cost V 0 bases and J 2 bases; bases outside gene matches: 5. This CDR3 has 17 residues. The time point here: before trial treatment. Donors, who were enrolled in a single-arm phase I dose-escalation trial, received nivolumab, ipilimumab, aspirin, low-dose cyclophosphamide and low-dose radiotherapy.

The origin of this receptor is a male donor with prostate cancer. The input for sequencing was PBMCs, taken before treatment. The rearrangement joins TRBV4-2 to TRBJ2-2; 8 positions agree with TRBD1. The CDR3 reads CASSQDGGTGNTGELFF. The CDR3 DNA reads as TGTGCCAGCAGCCAAGATGGGGGGACAGGCAACACCGGGGAGCTGTTTTTT.